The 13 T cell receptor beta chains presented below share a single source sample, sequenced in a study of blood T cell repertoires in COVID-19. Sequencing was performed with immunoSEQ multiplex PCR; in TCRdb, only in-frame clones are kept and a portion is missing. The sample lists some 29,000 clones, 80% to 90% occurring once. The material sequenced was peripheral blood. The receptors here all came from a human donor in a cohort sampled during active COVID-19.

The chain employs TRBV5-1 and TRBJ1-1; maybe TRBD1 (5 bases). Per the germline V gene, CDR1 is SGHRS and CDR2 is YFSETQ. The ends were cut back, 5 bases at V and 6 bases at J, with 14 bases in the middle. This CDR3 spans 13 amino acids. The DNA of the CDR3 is TGCGCCAGCAGGACCAGGGATGAGGCTGAAGCTTTCTTT. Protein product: CASRTRDEAEAFF.

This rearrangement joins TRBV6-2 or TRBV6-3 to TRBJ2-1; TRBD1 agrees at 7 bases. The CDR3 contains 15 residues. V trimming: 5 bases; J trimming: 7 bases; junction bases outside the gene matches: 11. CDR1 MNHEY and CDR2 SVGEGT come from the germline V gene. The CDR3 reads CASSAWDSQGNEQFF. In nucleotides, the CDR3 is TGTGCCAGCAGTGCCTGGGACAGCCAAGGGAATGAGCAGTTCTTC.

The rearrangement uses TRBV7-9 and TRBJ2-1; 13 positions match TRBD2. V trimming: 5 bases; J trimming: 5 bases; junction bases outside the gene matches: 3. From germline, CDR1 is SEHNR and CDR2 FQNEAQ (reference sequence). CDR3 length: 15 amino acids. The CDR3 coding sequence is TGTGCCAGCAGCCGACTAGCGGGGGGCCACAATGAGCAGTTCTTC. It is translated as CASSRLAGGHNEQFF.

This CDR3 reads CASSQGRGARYNEQFF. The CDR3 bases are TGTGCCAGCAGCCAAGGACGGGGGGCTAGATACAATGAGCAGTTCTTC. The chain employs TRBV4-2 and TRBJ2-1; the D gene is possibly TRBD2 (7 bases). V lost 1 base, J lost 4 bases, and 14 bases lay in between. Germline-derived CDR1 and CDR2 are LGHNA and YNFKEQ. The CDR3 totals 16 residues.

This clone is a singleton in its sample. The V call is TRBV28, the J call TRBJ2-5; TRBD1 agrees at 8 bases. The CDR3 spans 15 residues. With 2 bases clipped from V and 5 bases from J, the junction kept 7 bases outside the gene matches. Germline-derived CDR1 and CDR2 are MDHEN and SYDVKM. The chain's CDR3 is CASSLGQGARETQYF. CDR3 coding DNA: TGTGCCAGCAGTTTAGGGCAGGGGGCGCGGGAGACCCAGTACTTC.

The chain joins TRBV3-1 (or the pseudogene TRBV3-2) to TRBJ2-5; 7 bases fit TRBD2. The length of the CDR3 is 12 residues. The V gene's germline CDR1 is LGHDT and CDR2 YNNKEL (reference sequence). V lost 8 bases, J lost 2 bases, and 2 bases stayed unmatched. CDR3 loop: CASGGVQETQYF. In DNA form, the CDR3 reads TGTGCCAGCGGGGGGGTACAAGAGACCCAGTACTTC.

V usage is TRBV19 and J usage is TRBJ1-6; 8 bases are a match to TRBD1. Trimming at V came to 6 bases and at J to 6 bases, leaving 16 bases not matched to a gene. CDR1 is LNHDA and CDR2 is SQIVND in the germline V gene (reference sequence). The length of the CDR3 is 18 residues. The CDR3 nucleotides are TGTGCCAGTAGGGAGAGTTTTACAGGGGGACATCTTAATTCACCCCTCCACTTT. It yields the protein CASRESFTGGHLNSPLHF.

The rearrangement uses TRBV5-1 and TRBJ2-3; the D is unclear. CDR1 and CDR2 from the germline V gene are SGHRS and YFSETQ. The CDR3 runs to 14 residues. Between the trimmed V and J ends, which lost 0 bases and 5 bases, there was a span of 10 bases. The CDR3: CASSLGARGDTQYF. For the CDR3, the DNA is TGCGCCAGCAGCTTGGGTGCTAGAGGAGATACGCAGTATTTT.

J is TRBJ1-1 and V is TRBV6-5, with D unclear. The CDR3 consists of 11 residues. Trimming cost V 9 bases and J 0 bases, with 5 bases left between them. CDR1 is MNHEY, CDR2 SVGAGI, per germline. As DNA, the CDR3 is TGTGCCAGTCAGGTGAACACTGAAGCTTTCTTT. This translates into CASQVNTEAFF.

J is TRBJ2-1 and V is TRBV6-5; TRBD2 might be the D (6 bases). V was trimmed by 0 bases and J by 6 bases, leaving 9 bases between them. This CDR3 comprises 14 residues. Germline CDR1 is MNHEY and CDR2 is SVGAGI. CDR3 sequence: CASSYSAGFNEQFF. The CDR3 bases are TGTGCCAGCAGTTACTCGGCGGGGTTCAATGAGCAGTTCTTC.

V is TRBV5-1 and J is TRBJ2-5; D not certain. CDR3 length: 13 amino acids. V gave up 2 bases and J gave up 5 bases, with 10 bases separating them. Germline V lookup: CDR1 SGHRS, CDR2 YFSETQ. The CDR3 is CASSFRARETQYF. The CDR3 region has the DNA TGCGCCAGCAGCTTTAGAGCGCGGGAGACCCAGTACTTC.

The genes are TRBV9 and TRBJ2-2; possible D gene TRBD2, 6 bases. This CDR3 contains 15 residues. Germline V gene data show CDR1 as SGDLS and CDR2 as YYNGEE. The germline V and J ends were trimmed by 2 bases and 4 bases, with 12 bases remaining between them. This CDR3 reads CASSVEGLSTGELFF. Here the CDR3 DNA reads TGTGCCAGCAGCGTGGAGGGGCTGAGCACCGGGGAGCTGTTTTTT.

The CDR3 reads CASSSILGPAGSTDTQYF. CDR3 DNA: TGTGCCAGCAGTTCGATACTCGGACCAGCGGGGAGCACAGATACGCAGTATTTT. This chain connects TRBV28 to TRBJ2-3; 7 bases map to TRBD2. With 4 bases clipped from V and 0 bases from J, the junction kept 13 bases outside the gene matches. The CDR3 runs 18 residues. Germline values: CDR1 MDHEN, CDR2 SYDVKM.